This is a list of T cell receptor beta chains from one sample in a study of OX40 agonist ivuxolimab in advanced cancers. TCRdb's copy holds only in-frame clones and misses some; the assay was immunoSEQ multiplex PCR. The data show tens of thousands of clones, with about 90% seen just once and roughly 4% held by the top ten. Specimen: CD4+ or CD8+ T cells sorted from blood, collected in a trial of the OX40 agonist ivuxolimab. Receptor source: an adult with an advanced solid tumor such as melanoma, head and neck, liver or kidney cancer. Both conserved end residues are part of each CDR3. D genes are given only for firm matches. Only some rows state a clone size, as once, few, many or a class for expanded clones.

J gene | V gene | clone size | D gene | CDR3 DNA | CDR3 protein
TRBJ2-3 | TRBV7-3 | once | . | TGTGCCAGCAGCTCGACAGGAGAGATCACAGATACGCAGTATTTT | CASSSTGEITDTQYF
TRBJ1-5 | TRBV27 | few | TRBD1 | TGTGCCAGCAGTGGGACAGGGCGAAATCAGCCCCAGCATTTT | CASSGTGRNQPQHF
TRBJ1-2 | TRBV6-5 | . | . | TGTGCCAGCAGTTATAACCCCCAGGGCCTGAACTATGGCTACACCTTC | CASSYNPQGLNYGYTF
TRBJ2-1 | TRBV7-3 | . | TRBD2 | TGTGCCAGCAGGGAACTTGGGACTAGCGGTGAGCAGTTCTTC | CASRELGTSGEQFF
TRBJ1-1 | TRBV5-6 | . | . | TGTGCCAGCAGCTTGGCCGAAATGAACACTGAAGCTTTCTTT | CASSLAEMNTEAFF
TRBJ2-1 | TRBV7-6 | . | TRBD2 | TGTGCCAGCAGGGAGATAGCGGGAGATAATGAGCAGTTCTTC | CASREIAGDNEQFF
TRBJ2-3 | TRBV7-2 | . | TRBD2 | TGTGCCAGCAGCTTAGAGGGGCTAGCGGGAGGAACAGATACGCAGTATTTT | CASSLEGLAGGTDTQYF
TRBJ2-7 | TRBV4-2 | . | TRBD2 | TGTGCCAGCAGCCAGGGCCGCTTATTAGCGGGAGGGCAGGAGCAGTACTTC | CASSQGRLLAGGQEQYF
TRBJ2-1 | TRBV6-5 | . | . | TGTGCCAGCAGTTACGGTCCGACCAATGAGCAGTTCTTC | CASSYGPTNEQFF
TRBJ2-7 | TRBV13 | . | . | TGTGCCAGCAGCCCGGGGGCCCAGAACATCTACGAGCAGTACTTC | CASSPGAQNIYEQYF
TRBJ2-5 | TRBV29-1 | once | TRBD2 | TGCAGCGTTGAGGGGACTAGCGGCGGGCAAGAGACCCAGTACTTC | CSVEGTSGGQETQYF
TRBJ1-2 | TRBV5-6 | . | . | TGTGCCAGCAGCTTGGGCGCGTTTAACTATGGCTACACCTTC | CASSLGAFNYGYTF